The subject of this entry is one T cell receptor (beta chain). Study processing details: Researchers report that nucleated cell counts were estimated from reference gene primer amplification. Sequenced by immunoSEQ multiplex PCR; TCRdb stores in-frame clones only, minus some. V, J and clone size were drawn from that table, and D and trimming were deduced from the DNA. The sample includes about 380,000 clones, roughly 77% of them seen just once. The record originates from a study of blood T cell repertoires in COVID-19. About the study: The study drew acute and convalescent COVID-19 samples from the United States, Italy and Spain. Sample material is recorded as cDNA or gDNA derived from T cells, B-cell-depleted T cells, or PBMCs.

Sequenced: peripheral blood. This sequence originates from a human donor with acute or convalescent COVID-19. The donor label of this sample is uncertain.

The CDR3 here is CASSPQDSYYGYTF. The DNA for the CDR3 is TGTGCCAGCTCACCACAGGACAGCTACTATGGCTACACCTTC. The chain combines TRBV18 with TRBJ1-2, with D possibly being TRBD1 (6 bases). This CDR3 is 14 amino acids long. The V end was cut by 1 base, the J end by 3 bases, with 9 bases between. Germline V lookup: CDR1 KGHSH, CDR2 LQKENI.